The T cell receptor beta chain described here comes from a study of cytomegalovirus exposure and HLA in healthy donors. Study observations and caveats: Cytomegalovirus status was reportedly diagnosed by the classifier with high specificity and sensitivity. The listing of fewer than 200 TCR beta chains classed them as cytomegalovirus-associated.

The V segment lost 6 bases and the J segment 4 bases; nucleotides outside the gene matches: 9. CDR3 size: 15 residues. Germline-derived CDR1 and CDR2 are MDHEN and SYDVKM. Clones were read by immunoSEQ multiplex PCR, and TCRdb kept only the in-frame ones, dropping some. The sample includes tens of thousands of clones, roughly 93% seen only once; the top ten take approximately 2.1%. A remark on this clone: The antigen remains undetermined.

The sequence was obtained from a woman younger than 30 in good health and CMV-seronegative. This chain links TRBV28 with TRBJ1-2, with 9 bases fitting TRBD1. Sequenced input: PBMCs. The CDR3 sequence is CASREQGAASYGYTF. DNA for the CDR3: TGTGCCAGCAGGGAACAGGGGGCGGCTAGCTATGGCTACACCTTC.